The 15 T cell receptor beta chains below all came from one sample that was sequenced in a study of CD8+ T cells in alopecia areata. Sequencing relied on a cDNA template that was reverse transcribed from extracted RNA. Only in-frame clones appear in the TCRdb table, and some are missing; sequencing was by immunoSEQ multiplex PCR. The sample records 100,000 to 150,000 clones, about 51% being singletons. Input material: NKG2D-low CD8+ T cells sorted from blood. These TCRs come from a human donor with alopecia areata.

V is TRBV5-1 and J is TRBJ2-2, with a weak D call TRBD2 (5 bases). This CDR3 spans 12 amino acids. V lost 7 bases to trimming and J lost 4 bases, with 8 bases between them. CDR1 SGHRS and CDR2 YFSETQ come from the germline V gene. The CDR3 reads CASLAGTGELFF. Here the CDR3 DNA reads TGCGCCAGCCTAGCAGGCACCGGGGAGCTGTTTTTT.

This clone was counted a few times. The rearrangement links TRBV6-5 to TRBJ1-5, with D perhaps TRBD1 (6 bases). Germline CDR1 MNHEY, CDR2 SVGAGI. With 6 bases removed from V and 5 bases from J, the gap between germline ends came to 14 bases. The CDR3 contains 14 residues. The CDR3 reads CASRDWDTDQPQHF. CDR3 DNA sequence: TGTGCCAGCAGGGATTGGGACACAGATCAGCCCCAGCATTTT.

This chain joins TRBV19 and TRBJ2-7; weak D call: TRBD1 (6 bases). Germline V gene sequence: CDR1 LNHDA, CDR2 SQIVND (reference sequence). V was cut by 3 bases and J by 7 bases, with 13 bases left in between. The CDR3 has 13 residues. CDR3 region: CASSIGPGDEQYF. The CDR3 nucleotides read TGTGCCAGTAGTATTGGGCCAGGGGATGAGCAGTACTTC. Supplemented by reference TRBV19 and TRBJ2-7, the full variable domain reads DGGITQSPKYLFRKEGQNVTLSCEQNLNHDAMYWYRQDPGQGLRLIYYSQIVNDFQKGDIAEGYSVSREKKESFPLTVTSAQKNPTAFYLCASSIGPGDEQYFGPGTRLTVT.

The chain is built from TRBV2 and TRBJ2-5; tentatively, D is TRBD1 (6 bases). The CDR3 spans 14 residues. Trimming took 11 bases from V and 1 from J, leaving 17 bases between them. The germline V gene has CDR1 SNHLY and CDR2 FYNNEI. CDR3 nucleotides: TGTGCCGTTACAAGGGACACCCTCCAAGAGACCCAGTACTTC. This translates into CAVTRDTLQETQYF.

The gene calls are TRBV30 and TRBJ2-7; D remains unclear. Germline V lookup: CDR1 GTSNPN, CDR2 SVGIG (reference sequence). The germline V and J ends were trimmed by 2 bases and 3 bases, with 5 bases remaining between them. The CDR3 sequence is 11 residues long. The CDR3 DNA reads as TGTGCCTGGAGTACCCACTACGAGCAGTACTTC. This translates into CAWSTHYEQYF. The full variable domain, completed using reference TRBV30 and TRBJ2-7, is SQTIHQWPATLVQPVGSPLSLECTVEGTSNPNLYWYRQAAGRGLQLLFYSVGIGQISSEVPQNLSASRPQDRQFILSSKKLLLSDSGFYLCAWSTHYEQYFGPGTRLTVT.

In the case of this clone: The identical CDR3 is also encoded by other nucleotide sequences in the sample. The gene calls are TRBV30 and TRBJ2-5, with a possible D match to TRBD1 (5 bases). Per the germline V gene, CDR1 is GTSNPN and CDR2 is SVGIG (reference sequence). This CDR3 is 13 amino acids long. V shed 1 base and J shed 2 bases, with 8 bases lying between them. Here the CDR3 reads CAWSGDSQETQYF. The DNA for the CDR3 is TGTGCCTGGAGTGGTGACAGTCAAGAGACCCAGTACTTC.

The table lists this clone with a few counts. The rearrangement joins TRBV2 to TRBJ1-2, with D tentatively TRBD1 (5 bases). Deletions cut 9 bases from V and 8 bases from J, with 13 bases between. The CDR3 consists of 11 residues. Per germline, CDR1 SNHLY and CDR2 FYNNEI. The chain's CDR3 is CARRDEVGYTF. CDR3 sequence (DNA): TGTGCCAGACGGGACGAGGTCGGCTACACCTTC.

The CDR3 here is CAWSHSSQETQYF. In DNA, the CDR3 is TGTGCCTGGAGCCATAGCAGTCAAGAGACCCAGTACTTC. The chain combines TRBV30 with TRBJ2-5; D unclear. V gave up 3 bases and J gave up 2 bases, with 10 bases separating them. The germline gives CDR1 GTSNPN, CDR2 SVGIG (reference sequence). The CDR3 consists of 13 residues.

The chain employs TRBV5-1 and TRBJ2-3; D is perhaps TRBD1 (6 bases). Germline values: CDR1 SGHRS, CDR2 YFSETQ. Trimming cost V 0 bases and J 0 bases, with 14 bases left between them. This CDR3 contains 17 residues. Here the CDR3 reads CASSLGDTSPSTDTQYF. The CDR3 DNA sequence: TGCGCCAGCAGCTTGGGGGACACATCACCGAGCACAGATACGCAGTATTTT. The complete variable domain, with remaining parts taken from reference TRBV5-1 and TRBJ2-3, reads KAGVTQTPRYLIKTRGQQVTLSCSPISGHRSVSWYQQTPGQGLQFLFEYFSETQRNKGNFPGRFSGRQFSNSRSEMNVSTLELGDSALYLCASSLGDTSPSTDTQYFGPGTRLTVL.

This sequence joins TRBV29-1 and TRBJ2-2, with D uncertain. The V gene's germline CDR1 is SQVTM and CDR2 ANQGSEA. The V and J ends lost 5 bases and 6 bases respectively, with 25 bases between them. The CDR3 contains 17 residues. The CDR3 loop reads CSVSPPSGGEDPGELFF. The CDR3 DNA is TGCAGCGTTTCCCCCCCGAGTGGTGGCGAGGATCCCGGGGAGCTGTTTTTT.

The chain uses TRBV11-2 and TRBJ2-7; no reliable D call. Germline CDR1 is SGHAT and CDR2 is FQNNGV. The CDR3 length is 11 residues. Trimming stripped 3 bases from V and 6 bases from J, with 6 bases between. DNA of the CDR3: TGTGCCAGCAGCTTTTTGATCGAGCAGTACTTC. It codes for CASSFLIEQYF.

The J gene is TRBJ2-7, the V gene TRBV5-1; 7 bases match TRBD1. V lost 4 bases, J lost 3 bases, and 7 bases stayed unmatched. This CDR3 contains 14 residues. The germline V gene encodes CDR1 SGHRS and CDR2 YFSETQ. The chain's CDR3 is CASSQGTVFYEQYF. CDR3 in DNA: TGCGCCAGCAGCCAGGGGACAGTCTTCTACGAGCAGTACTTC.

This clone was observed a single time. The rearrangement links TRBV29-1 to TRBJ2-7; no firm D call. CDR1 and CDR2 (germline): SQVTM, ANQGSEA. V lost 6 bases and J 6 bases, leaving 15 bases between the germline ends. The CDR3 is 12 amino acids. CDR3 nucleotide sequence: TGCAGCGTAACCCTGGGCAGCAGCGAGCAGTACTTC. Its translation is CSVTLGSSEQYF.

J is TRBJ2-1 and V is TRBV29-1; possibly TRBD2 for D (6 bases). Germline-derived CDR1 and CDR2 are SQVTM and ANQGSEA. Between the trimmed V and J ends, which lost 7 bases and 0 bases, there was a span of 13 bases. CDR3 length: 14 residues. This CDR3 is CSAPIGSSYNEQFF. The DNA of the CDR3 is TGCAGCGCCCCAATCGGGAGCTCCTACAATGAGCAGTTCTTC.

This clone has more than one count but fewer than ten. This chain joins TRBV29-1 and TRBJ1-2; D ambiguous. Trimming left V 6 bases short and J 2 bases short, with 16 bases between. CDR1 and CDR2 (germline): SQVTM, ANQGSEA. The CDR3 runs to 14 residues. The chain's CDR3 is CSVAREGLNYGYTF. The CDR3 nucleotides read TGCAGCGTCGCCAGAGAGGGATTAAACTATGGCTACACCTTC.